The T cell receptor beta chain under discussion was sequenced for a study of regulatory T cells in long-lasting Graves disease (dated by TCRdb to the early 2020s). The study in broad terms: In the newly diagnosed Graves' disease group, patients had been taking antithyroid drugs for less than 3 months. This study used TCR sequencing and RNA sequencing of peripheral blood to compare persistent Graves' disease patients against newly diagnosed Graves' disease patients. The study took place in China and was registered as a clinical trial. A total of roughly 35 samples underwent TCR sequencing: roughly 13 from persistent and some 20 from newly diagnosed Graves' disease patients.

Paper-wide results and their limitations: The study examined only peripheral blood because the primary lesion, thyroid tissue, could not be accessed. Persistent disease showed preferential use of TRBV28, TRBJ1-2 and TRBJ2-5, whereas newly diagnosed disease favored TRBV20-1 and TRBJ2-1. Only the TCR beta chain was sequenced and analyzed. More public clonotypes were shared among persistent patients (more than 2,500) than among newly diagnosed patients (approximately 1,000). The authors noted that the small sample size was a limitation that may lower accuracy. Lower TCR Shannon entropy and fewer highly expanded clones were observed in persistent Graves' disease patients than in newly diagnosed patients, which suggested clonal expansion.

The CDR3, from cysteine to phenylalanine, totals 13 residues. The entry retains the CDR3 DNA only, 39 bases that are in frame from base 1. V loses 8 bases of germline sequence and J loses 4 bases, and the interval between the two ends is 12 bases. For CDR1 and CDR2, the germline V gene (reference sequence) lists LNHNV and YYDKDF. Comments on this clonotype: This clone's antigen is unknown. Base quality data are lacking; no much larger clone is found one base away.

The library was produced with multiplex PCR. The instrument given in TCRdb is Illumina HiSeq 4000. To build TCR beta libraries, CDR3 regions were amplified by Arm-PCR using iRepertoire HTBI primers. Before sequencing, the PCR products underwent gel purification. From the authors' description of their analysis: A total of fewer than 65 TRBV and approximately 15 TRBJ segments were identified across samples and were used for gene usage analysis of CDR3 amino acid clonotypes. Filtered high-quality paired reads were merged into contigs using COPE and FqMerger. BLAST was used to align contigs to the IMGT TRBV, TRBD and TRBJ reference genes, and CDR3 was defined following IMGT. Highly expanded clones were defined as clonotypes with a frequency above 0.1%. Shannon entropy served as the measure of repertoire diversity, while the Gini coefficient captured V-J evenness. Clonotypes shared by more than one individual were considered public. TCRdb passed the public sequencing reads through fastp at Q25 and MiXCR, retaining productive beta sequences. Every distinct CDR3 protein forms one entry, paired with its most common genes and DNA. None of the V and J calls come from the authors' own analysis; TCRdb made them. The sample yields 550,000 to 600,000 distinct CDR3 sequences; about 16% were counted once. The ten largest account for more than 10% of the sample.

The intended sense of this specimen's time point label: newly diagnosed GD, antithyroid drugs for less than 3 months. RNA was extracted from PBMCs in TRIzol for both TCR sequencing and RNA sequencing. Graves' disease was diagnosed according to American Thyroid Association guidelines. The patients came from an endocrinology department in Xi'an, China. Each patient gave around 9 milliliters of peripheral blood, collected in an EDTA anticoagulant tube. Ficoll Paque Plus density gradient separation was used to isolate PBMCs, and no additional T cell sorting was done. RNA quality was checked with an Agilent 2100 Bioanalyzer and agarose gel, and concentration with a NanoDrop 2000. The same data also contributed to another study, on T cells in Graves' hyperthyroidism and ophthalmopathy. As the second publication notes: Graves' hyperthyroidism was defined as stable when no progression to ophthalmopathy occurred over 18 months of follow-up. Hyperthyroidism patients were newly diagnosed, had a disease duration of under 2 months, and were aged 18 to 65 years. Patients with uncontrolled infections, other autoimmune diseases, pregnancy or lactation were excluded. Diagnoses relied on clinical symptoms, serum thyroxine and TRAb, thyroid ultrasound and orbital computed tomography. The first round of RT-PCR for the TCR CDR3 was performed with the HTBI primer set and the Qiagen OneStep RT-PCR kit. Blood samples also contained most of the expanded thyroid clonotypes (frequency above 0.001), which suggests that blood repertoires may reflect thyroid immune responses. A 13 V-J signature model separated ophthalmopathy from stable hyperthyroidism, with 87.88% sensitivity and 81.08% specificity in cross-validation and 80%/75% in testing. In validation, the model predicted progression to ophthalmopathy with around 71% sensitivity and less than 80% specificity, a median of 6.5 months before onset. To identify TCR V-J signatures that set the groups apart, the researchers used a discovery cohort of about a hundred patients, made up of 40 to 45 with Graves' ophthalmopathy and approximately 57 with stable Graves' hyperthyroidism. Prospective prediction of ophthalmopathy was tested in an independent validation cohort consisting of fewer than 20 hyperthyroidism patients and around 16 patients who later progressed to ophthalmopathy. The 95 to 100 discovery patients were randomly divided into training and test sets at a 7:3 ratio. In six Graves' hyperthyroidism patients, the study also compared T-cell repertoires from thyroid tissue with T-cell repertoires from blood. After sampling, hyperthyroidism patients received methimazole starting at 30 mg daily, and ophthalmopathy patients received high-dose intravenous methylprednisolone. A second multiplex PCR round built the libraries, followed by size selection and purification. Paired-end sequencing of the libraries was performed with 100 bp reads on an Illumina HiSeq2000. SOAPnuke was used to process the raw data, throwing out any read that contained adapters or uncalled bases, had a mean Phred below 15, or lacked an exact constant-primer or identifier match. High-quality paired reads were merged with COPE v1.2.5, and unique nucleotide sequences were defined as clonotypes. MiTCR v1.1 was used to align the clonotypes against IMGT TRBV, TRBD and TRBJ reference segments. The analysis was restricted to V-J combinations with a frequency above 0.0001, which together covered just over 98% of the repertoires. The TCS score was defined as F50 (clonal expansion) divided by E x V (chaos), with BLOSUM62-based TCRdist calculated between CDR3 peptides within each V-J. Welch's t-statistics and random forest reduced fewer than 600 V-J features to 13, which were used in a naive Bayes classifier (R e1071). No statistical method was used to set the sample size in advance, and investigators knew the group allocation. According to the paper, TCR Vbeta CDR3 sequencing was carried out on roughly 130 peripheral blood samples, which came from approximately 43 ophthalmopathy, 70 to 80 hyperthyroidism and 17 progressor patients.

The input for sequencing was peripheral blood mononuclear cells (PBMCs), taken at new diagnosis, from a patient treated with antithyroid drugs. In this chain, TRBV15 is recombined with TRBJ1-5; the D gene lacks a confident call. This sequence was found in a man aged 18 to 30 with Graves disease. Donor details come from another sample of the same person, matched by shared clones. The CDR3 protein is CATSHGANQPQHF. The sequenced DNA is TGTGCCACCTCTCATGGTGCTAATCAGCCCCAGCATTTT.